This passage covers 21 T cell receptor beta chains from one sample sequenced in a study of shared clonotypes between healthy human individuals. Sequencing was performed with immunoSEQ multiplex PCR; in TCRdb, only in-frame clones are kept and a portion is missing. The table has 2 million to 2.5 million clones, more than 85% seen once. Sequencing was performed on naive CD4+ T cells from PBMCs. Subset given: CD45RA+ positively selected. The origin of the receptors is a man aged 18-30 years in good health. Some clones in this sample may be carry-over from other donors' samples.

The CDR3 spells CASSSPGLARSYEQYF. As DNA, the CDR3 is TGTGCCAGCAGTTCACCGGGACTAGCAAGGAGCTACGAGCAGTACTTC. The gene calls are TRBV28 and TRBJ2-7; TRBD2 agrees at 9 bases. The CDR3 is 16 residues long. After removal of 4 bases from V and 3 bases from J, the junction contained 10 bases not matched to a gene. Looked up from germline, CDR1 is MDHEN and CDR2 is SYDVKM.

V is TRBV7-9 and J is TRBJ2-1; 8 positions agree with TRBD1. Germline V lookup: CDR1 SEHNR, CDR2 FQNEAQ (reference sequence). The CDR3 has 16 amino acids. The J segment lost 6 bases and the V segment lost 5 bases, leaving 12 bases of the junction unmatched. CDR3 coding DNA: TGTGCCAGCAGCCCCGGACAGGGAAGATCGGGCAATGAGCAGTTCTTC. Translating gives CASSPGQGRSGNEQFF. Filled out from reference TRBV7-9 and TRBJ2-1, the complete variable domain reads DTGVSQNPRHKITKRGQNVTFRCDPISEHNRLYWYRQTLGQGPEFLTYFQNEAQLEKSRLLSDRFSAERPKGSFSTLEIQRTEQGDSAMYLCASSPGQGRSGNEQFFGPGTRLTVL.

The chain employs TRBV6-1 and TRBJ2-1, with 8 positions matching TRBD2. This CDR3 contains 15 residues. V was clipped by 6 bases and J by 0 bases; unmatched bases: 4. CDR1 and CDR2 from the germline V gene are MNHNS and SASEGT. Here the CDR3 reads CASRHLAGSYNEQFF. CDR3 in DNA: TGTGCCAGCAGACATCTAGCGGGCTCCTACAATGAGCAGTTCTTC.

J is TRBJ1-4 and V is TRBV6-5; D call uncertain. V shed 5 bases and J shed 5 bases, with 12 bases lying between them. The length of the CDR3 is 14 residues. The germline V gene encodes CDR1 MNHEY and CDR2 SVGAGI. CDR3 nucleotides: TGTGCCAGCAGTGCCACGGTTTTAAATGAAAAACTGTTTTTT. Residues: CASSATVLNEKLFF.

The chain carries TRBV28 and TRBJ2-7; tentatively, D is TRBD1 or TRBD2 (7 bases each). V was clipped by 6 bases and J by 6 bases, with 15 bases between them. The CDR3 is 13 residues long. Germline loops: CDR1 MDHEN, CDR2 SYDVKM. The CDR3 spells CASSLDREGEQYF. CDR3 DNA: TGTGCCAGCAGCCTAGACAGGGAGGGCGAGCAGTACTTC.

The chain links TRBV9 to TRBJ2-3; D is ambiguous. Germline CDR1 and CDR2: SGDLS and YYNGEE. The CDR3 has 12 residues. Trimming shortened V by 4 bases and J by 6 bases, and 9 bases separated the two germline ends. Here the CDR3 DNA reads TGTGCCAGCAGCCCAGTGGGGGATACGCAGTATTTT. Protein sequence: CASSPVGDTQYF. Together with reference TRBV9 and TRBJ2-3, the CDR3 gives the full variable domain: DSGVTQTPKHLITATGQRVTLRCSPRSGDLSVYWYQQSLDQGLQFLIQYYNGEERAKGNILERFSAQQFPDLHSELNLSSLELGDSALYFCASSPVGDTQYFGPGTRLTVL.

Here the CDR3 DNA reads TGTGCCAGCAGCCAATCAAAAGAGACCCAGTACTTC. Protein sequence: CASSQSKETQYF. The chain links TRBV28 to TRBJ2-5; no firm D call. CDR1 MDHEN and CDR2 SYDVKM come from the germline V gene. Trimming took 6 bases from V and 3 from J, leaving 8 bases between them. This CDR3 spans 12 amino acids.

The chain's CDR3 is CASSGTHNEQFF. The CDR3 DNA follows: TGTGCCAGCAGCGGGACTCACAATGAGCAGTTCTTC. The chain links TRBV9 to TRBJ2-1; the D gene is possibly TRBD2 (5 bases). The CDR3 consists of 12 residues. Trimming removed 3 bases at V and 5 bases at J, with 6 bases between. Looked up from germline, CDR1 is SGDLS and CDR2 is YYNGEE.

This sequence joins TRBV30 and TRBJ2-5; 7 bases align to TRBD1. Germline trimming cut 2 bases from V and 0 bases from J; bases unmatched to any gene: 6. Germline CDR1 reads GTSNPN; CDR2 reads SVGIG (reference sequence). The CDR3 extends over 15 amino acids. CDR3 bases: TGTGCCTGGAGTCCTCCGGACAGGTACCAAGAGACCCAGTACTTC. Amino acids: CAWSPPDRYQETQYF.

The rearrangement links TRBV5-1 to TRBJ2-7, with 9 bases fitting TRBD2. Per the germline V gene, CDR1 is SGHRS and CDR2 is YFSETQ. The V gene end was trimmed by 7 bases and the J gene end by 3 bases; junction bases not matched to a gene: 8. The CDR3 totals 14 residues. CDR3 protein: CASCSSSGSYEQYF. DNA of the CDR3: TGCGCCAGCTGTTCAAGTAGCGGGAGCTACGAGCAGTACTTC.

Comments on this clone: Other DNA sequences of this sample code for an identical CDR3. This rearrangement joins TRBV7-2 to TRBJ2-5, with D perhaps assigned TRBD1 or TRBD2 (6 bases each). The CDR3 contains 14 residues. Deletions cut 2 bases from V and 5 bases from J, with 12 bases between. Germline lookup yields CDR1 SGHTA and CDR2 FQGNSA. Here the CDR3 reads CASSLRGPGETQYF. CDR3 nucleotide sequence: TGTGCCAGCAGCTTACGGGGGCCGGGGGAGACCCAGTACTTC.

The chain couples TRBV10-1 to TRBJ2-1; D ambiguous. This CDR3 has 12 amino acids. Deletions cut 1 base from V and 9 bases from J, with 7 bases between. CDR1 is WNHNN, CDR2 SYGVQD, per germline (reference sequence). Here the CDR3 reads CASSELAGEQFF. CDR3 DNA: TGCGCCAGCAGTGAGTTAGCTGGTGAGCAGTTCTTC.

This clone appeared a single time. This sequence joins TRBV19 and TRBJ2-2; D is perhaps TRBD1 (5 bases). The ends were cut back, 8 bases at V and 2 bases at J, with 12 bases in the middle. CDR1 and CDR2 (germline): LNHDA, SQIVND (reference sequence). This CDR3 is built from 14 residues. Written as DNA, the CDR3 is TGTGCCAGTTCCCGGACAATAAACACCGGGGAGCTGTTTTTT. It encodes CASSRTINTGELFF.

The chain is built from TRBV4-1 and TRBJ1-1; D is undetermined. CDR1 is MGHRA and CDR2 is YSYEKL in the germline V gene. The V end lost 5 bases, the J end lost 3 bases, and 16 bases lay between the germline ends. The CDR3 length is 15 residues. The CDR3 reads CASSSGPLSYTEAFF. The CDR3 nucleotides are TGCGCCAGCAGCTCGGGTCCCCTATCCTACACTGAAGCTTTCTTT.

A remark on this clone: Other DNA sequences in this specimen translate into the identical CDR3. The V and J genes are TRBV28 and TRBJ2-7; D might be TRBD2 (6 bases). With 8 bases removed from V and 0 bases from J, the gap between germline ends came to 11 bases. Looked up from germline, CDR1 is MDHEN and CDR2 is SYDVKM. The CDR3 extends over 13 amino acids. The CDR3 nucleotides read TGTGCCAGCCGGGACTCGAGCTCCTACGAGCAGTACTTC. This translates into CASRDSSSYEQYF.

As DNA, the CDR3 is TGTGCCAGCTCCCCGGTCGGGGTTCTGAGTACCTTC. Translation: CASSPVGVLSTF. The chain couples TRBV18 to TRBJ1-2, with unresolved D. The CDR3 consists of 12 residues. Deletions cut 6 bases from V and 14 bases from J, with 19 bases between. Germline V CDR1 and CDR2: KGHSH, LQKENI.

The V call is TRBV5-1, the J call TRBJ2-7, with D perhaps being TRBD1 or TRBD2 (7 bases each). Germline V gene sequence: CDR1 SGHRS, CDR2 YFSETQ. The V end was cut by 0 bases, the J end by 2 bases, with 36 bases between. The CDR3 has 23 residues. The CDR3 DNA reads TGCGCCAGCAGCTTGGGACAGGGTCCGACGACCCGTTCTAGCGGCCTTGGCGCCTACGAGCAGTACTTC. Translation: CASSLGQGPTTRSSGLGAYEQYF.

The gene calls are TRBV28 and TRBJ1-5; D gene uncertain. CDR1 MDHEN and CDR2 SYDVKM come from the germline V gene. The CDR3 length is 15 residues. V gave up 6 bases and J gave up 4 bases, with 16 bases separating them. The CDR3 here is CASSPRASNNQPQHF. The CDR3 DNA follows: TGTGCCAGCAGCCCGAGAGCCAGCAATAATCAGCCCCAGCATTTT.

J is TRBJ2-7 and V is TRBV11-2, with TRBD1 identical over 7 bases. The trim removed 4 bases at V and 3 bases at J, leaving 6 bases unmatched. Germline V gene sequence: CDR1 SGHAT, CDR2 FQNNGV. The CDR3 covers 14 residues. The CDR3 sequence: CASSYVTGIYEQYF. DNA of the CDR3: TGTGCCAGCAGCTATGTGACAGGGATCTACGAGCAGTACTTC.

This clone was picked up a small number of times. The rearrangement uses TRBV28 and TRBJ2-2; TRBD1 matches at 9 bases. Germline lookup yields CDR1 MDHEN and CDR2 SYDVKM. The J segment lost 7 bases and the V segment lost 8 bases, leaving 5 bases of the junction unmatched. The CDR3 covers 13 residues. This CDR3 is CASGHRGLGELFF. The CDR3 nucleotides are TGTGCCAGCGGGCACAGGGGGCTCGGGGAGCTGTTTTTT.

This clone has just a few counts. This chain links TRBV7-9 with TRBJ1-2; tentatively, D is TRBD1 (6 bases). The CDR3 spans 15 residues. CDR1 and CDR2 from the germline V gene are SEHNR and FQNEAQ (reference sequence). The V gene lost 1 base and the J gene lost 7 bases, with 16 bases spanning the gap. The CDR3 sequence: CASSLVAQGPRGYTF. The CDR3 DNA is TGTGCCAGCAGCTTAGTAGCCCAGGGGCCCCGTGGCTACACCTTC.